This T cell receptor (beta chain) was retrieved from a study of T cells after yellow fever vaccination. Study overall: Those fractions that held only low numbers of cells were prepared using the SMART-Seq v4 Ultra Low Input RNA kit.

Per germline, CDR1 SEHNR and CDR2 FQNEAQ (reference sequence). This CDR3 has 16 amino acids. V lost 7 bases to trimming and J lost 8 bases, with 21 bases between them. TCR cDNA was made by 5'RACE template switching, adding a universal primer site and UMIs. Each CDR3 protein gets one entry after TCRdb re-called the 5' RACE reads with MiXCR. Of just under 600,000 distinct CDR3 sequences listed, less than 15% are singletons. This sequence originates from a man aged 25-45 years who received the YFV17D yellow fever vaccine. The chain couples TRBV7-9 to TRBJ1-6; a weak D match, TRBD1 (5 bases). The material sequenced was PBMCs, taken on the day of the yellow fever booster vaccination. The CDR3 DNA is TGTGCCAGCACCGCTGGGGCACAAGGACTGTATTCACCCCTCCACTTT. Amino acid sequence: CASTAGAQGLYSPLHF. Full variable domain (remainder filled in from reference TRBV7-9 and TRBJ1-6): DTGVSQNPRHKITKRGQNVTFRCDPISEHNRLYWYRQTLGQGPEFLTYFQNEAQLEKSRLLSDRFSAERPKGSFSTLEIQRTEQGDSAMYLCASTAGAQGLYSPLHFGNGTRLTVT.